This is a list of T cell receptor beta chains from one sample in a study of blood T cells in healthy people across ages. TCRdb reanalysed the 5' RACE reads using MiXCR and keeps one entry per CDR3 protein. This table holds fewer than 2,000,000 distinct CDR3 sequences, about two fifths found once. The sample comprised blood. These receptor sequences come from a human donor in good health. The CDR3 runs from the conserved cysteine through the conserved F or W. D genes are given only for firm matches. Clone size is given for some rows only: seen once, a few or many times, or a class if the clone is expanded.

v_call	j_call	d_call	clone_size	cdr3_aa
TRBV7-2	TRBJ2-7	TRBD1	many	CASSQQGSSYEQYF
TRBV20-1	TRBJ1-2	.	.	CSARSLDVGNGYTF
TRBV9	TRBJ2-5	TRBD2	few	CASSFTGTRQETQYF
TRBV25-1	TRBJ1-2	.	.	CASSEITDYGYTF
TRBV4-3	TRBJ1-4	.	.	CASSQEGRGVNEKLFF
TRBV7-3	TRBJ2-3	.	.	CASSSGHSSDTRYF
TRBV6-6	TRBJ1-3	.	.	CASRQGSGNTIYF
TRBV6-5	TRBJ1-1	.	few	CASSSPNTAPAIMNTEAFF
TRBV12-3/TRBV12-4	TRBJ2-1	.	few	CASSSSIGEQFF
TRBV3-1	TRBJ2-1	.	.	CASSQGRARPDEQFF
TRBV7-7	TRBJ2-7	.	.	CASSSGSSYERYF
TRBV29-1	TRBJ2-7	.	.	CSVSDSTGYYEQYF
TRBV20-1	TRBJ2-1	.	.	CSARRGNNEQFF
TRBV7-8	TRBJ2-7	.	few	CASRPLDSVSYEQYF
TRBV11-2	TRBJ2-5	.	once	CASSISRDPGETQYF
TRBV12-5	TRBJ2-7	.	.	CASGSVGHEQYF
TRBV4-1	TRBJ2-7	TRBD1	.	CASSHPGQGFYEQYF
TRBV6-2/TRBV6-3	TRBJ1-2	.	.	CASRIDRAYGYTF
TRBV4-1	TRBJ1-4	.	many	CASSQEWQDVATNEKLFF
TRBV5-1	.	.	.	CASSFAQGSRSGTQYF
TRBV15	TRBJ2-7	.	.	CATSRDRRGIDEQYF
TRBV2	TRBJ2-7	TRBD1	.	CASSGTRPGGEQYF
TRBV12-3/TRBV12-4	TRBJ1-1	TRBD1	.	CASSLVRDSRAFF
TRBV6-4	TRBJ2-7	TRBD2	.	CASSDLETRLASLDEQYF
TRBV6-2/TRBV6-3	TRBJ2-7	.	.	CASSYRGAHYEQYF
TRBV7-2	TRBJ1-4	.	few	CASSPEVIATNEKLFF
TRBV12-3/TRBV12-4	TRBJ2-7	TRBD1	many	CASSFRGQSYEQYF
TRBV12-3/TRBV12-4	TRBJ1-2	.	.	CASSFRRMTYGYTF
TRBV6-1	TRBJ2-3	.	.	CASSDSSPATDTQYF
TRBV4-3	TRBJ1-4	.	few	CASSHDLFRGATNEKLFF
TRBV20-1	.	.	.	CSALPGLAGPFNYEQYF
TRBV20-1	TRBJ1-5	TRBD1	.	CSAAAGGGGYSNQPQHF
TRBV15	TRBJ2-1	.	.	CATSRDRDHLNEQFF
TRBV6-1	TRBJ1-5	.	.	CASSEALWNTGLNQPQHF
TRBV6-2/TRBV6-3	TRBJ1-2	.	few	CASSPGSYTYGYTF
TRBV6-5	TRBJ1-2	TRBD1	few	CASTMTGNYGYTF
TRBV4-3	TRBJ2-2	.	.	CASSQSVGGLDTGELFF
TRBV12-3/TRBV12-4	TRBJ1-2	.	.	CASNPGTLSGYTF
TRBV7-9	TRBJ1-5	.	few	CASSLAEGGHQPQHF